This TCR beta chain was found in a study of neurological immune-mediated disorders. This CDR3 region has 14 residues. The V segment lost 3 bases and the J segment 6 bases; nucleotides outside the gene matches: 2. CDR1 is SGHDN, CDR2 FVKESK, per germline. This clonotype was detected many times. MiXCR, applied by TCRdb to the 5' RACE reads, yields one record per CDR3 protein. The profile shows some 83,000 distinct CDR3 sequences, about 2.5% of them singletons. The TCR originated in a woman aged 30 to 39 with multiple sclerosis. Sequenced sample: PBMCs. The gene calls are TRBV14 and TRBJ1-6, with 7 bases fitting TRBD1. CDR3 nucleotide sequence: TGTGCCAGCAGCCAGAACAGGGGTAATTCACCCCTCCACTTT. It yields the protein CASSQNRGNSPLHF.